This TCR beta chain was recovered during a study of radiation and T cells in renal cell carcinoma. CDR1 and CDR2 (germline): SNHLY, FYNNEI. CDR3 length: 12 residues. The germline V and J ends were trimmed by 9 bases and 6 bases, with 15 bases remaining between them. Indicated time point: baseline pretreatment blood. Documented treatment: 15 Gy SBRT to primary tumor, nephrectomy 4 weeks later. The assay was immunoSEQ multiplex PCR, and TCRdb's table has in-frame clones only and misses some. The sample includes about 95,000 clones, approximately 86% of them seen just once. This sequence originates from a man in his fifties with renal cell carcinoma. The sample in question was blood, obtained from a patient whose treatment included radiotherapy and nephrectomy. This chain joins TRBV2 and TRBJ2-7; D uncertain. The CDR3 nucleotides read TGTGCCAGTATCGGGCAACCACGCGAGCAGTACTTC. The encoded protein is CASIGQPREQYF. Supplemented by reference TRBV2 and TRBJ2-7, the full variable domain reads EPEVTQTPSHQVTQMGQEVILRCVPISNHLYFYWYRQILGQKVEFLVSFYNNEISEKSEIFDDQFSVERPDGSNFTLKIRSTKLEDSAMYFCASIGQPREQYFGPGTRLTVT.